The subject of this entry is one T cell receptor beta chain. The antigen remains undetermined. Primed by a sample-barcoded 5' primer and a J-beta primer mix, a second PCR proceeded for roughly 7 to 11 cycles. Each CDR3 protein is one row after TCRdb ran MiXCR on the 5' RACE reads. There are roughly 900,000 distinct CDR3 sequences in the sample; 29% occur only once, and roughly 17% lies in the top ten. The sample originates from a study of blood T cells in healthy people across ages. Trimming took off 5 bases at V and 10 bases at J, with 20 bases between the two ends. CDR1 and CDR2 from the germline V gene are SGHTA and FQGNSA. CDR3 length: 14 residues. Each donor supplied approximately 10 milliliters of peripheral blood. Every sample yielded at least 6.5 million isolated PBMCs. Findings of the study overall: The recorded TCR beta diversity per million T cells decreased in a roughly linear manner with age. The study found more naive CD4+ cells and higher diversity in long-lived than aged donors.

The source material was blood. This sequence joins TRBV7-2 and TRBJ2-5; D assignment may be TRBD1 or TRBD2 (5 bases each). The TCR comes from an elderly woman in good health. The CDR3 DNA is TGTGCCAGCAGCCCCTACGGGGCAAAAGGGGTCCAGTACTTC. Amino acids: CASSPYGAKGVQYF. Together with reference TRBV7-2 and TRBJ2-5, the CDR3 gives the full variable domain: GAGVSQSPSNKVTEKGKDVELRCDPISGHTALYWYRQSLGQGLEFLIYFQGNSAPDKSGLPSDRFSAERTGGSVSTLTIQRTQQEDSAVYLCASSPYGAKGVQYFGPGTRLLVL.